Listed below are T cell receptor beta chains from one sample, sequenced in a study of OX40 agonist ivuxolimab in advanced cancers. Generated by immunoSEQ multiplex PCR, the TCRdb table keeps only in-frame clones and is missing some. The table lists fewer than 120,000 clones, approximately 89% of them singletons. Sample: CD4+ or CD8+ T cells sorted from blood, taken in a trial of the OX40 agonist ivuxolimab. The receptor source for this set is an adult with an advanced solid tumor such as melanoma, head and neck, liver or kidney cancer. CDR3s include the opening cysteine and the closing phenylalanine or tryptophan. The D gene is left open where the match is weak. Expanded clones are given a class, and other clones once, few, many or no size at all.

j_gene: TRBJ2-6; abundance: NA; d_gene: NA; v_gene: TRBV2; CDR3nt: TGTGCCGGGTCCTGGGGGGCCAACGTCCTGACTTTC; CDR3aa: CAGSWGANVLTF
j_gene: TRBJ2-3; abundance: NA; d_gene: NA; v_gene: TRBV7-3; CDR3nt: TGTGCCAGCAGCCTAGAGGGTAGCAGCACAGATACGCAGTATTTT; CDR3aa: CASSLEGSSTDTQYF
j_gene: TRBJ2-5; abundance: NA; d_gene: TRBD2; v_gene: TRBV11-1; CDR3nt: TGTGCCAGCAGCGAACGGCTAGCGGGCAACCAAGAGACCCAGTACTTC; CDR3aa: CASSERLAGNQETQYF
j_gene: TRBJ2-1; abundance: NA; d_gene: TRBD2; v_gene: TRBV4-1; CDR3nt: TGCGCCAGCAGCCAAGATCATTCCGGGGGGGCGCTGAAGCAGTTCTTC; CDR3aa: CASSQDHSGGALKQFF
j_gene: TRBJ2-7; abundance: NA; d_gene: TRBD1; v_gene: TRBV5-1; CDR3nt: TGCGCCAGCAGCCCCCCCGCAGAGGGGGCCGTAGACGAGCAGTACTTC; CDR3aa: CASSPPAEGAVDEQYF
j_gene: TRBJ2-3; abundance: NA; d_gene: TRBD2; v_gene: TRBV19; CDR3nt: TGTGCCAGTCAATCGTCCTGGCGGGAGGGCACAGATACGCAGTATTTT; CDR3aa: CASQSSWREGTDTQYF
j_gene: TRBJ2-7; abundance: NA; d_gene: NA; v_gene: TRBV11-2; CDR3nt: TGTGCCAGCAGCTTCGGACCCGAGGGGTACGAGCAGTACTTC; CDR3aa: CASSFGPEGYEQYF
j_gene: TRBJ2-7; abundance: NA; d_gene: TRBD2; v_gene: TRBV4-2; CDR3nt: TGTGCCAGCAGCCACCTACTAGCGGGAGGAAACAACGAGCAGTACTTC; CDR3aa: CASSHLLAGGNNEQYF
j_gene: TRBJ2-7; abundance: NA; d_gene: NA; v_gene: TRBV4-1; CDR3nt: TGCGCCAGCAGCCAAGGTTTAAACTCCTACGAGCAGTACTTC; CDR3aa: CASSQGLNSYEQYF
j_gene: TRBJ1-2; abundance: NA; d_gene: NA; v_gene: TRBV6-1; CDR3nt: TGTGCCAGCAGGACAGAGACCTATGGCTACACCTTC; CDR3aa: CASRTETYGYTF
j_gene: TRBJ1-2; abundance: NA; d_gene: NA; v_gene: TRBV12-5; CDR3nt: TGTGCTAGTGGTTTGAACAGTTATGGCTACACCTTC; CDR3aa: CASGLNSYGYTF
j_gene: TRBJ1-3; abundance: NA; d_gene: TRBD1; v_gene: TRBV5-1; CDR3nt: TGCGCCAGCAGCTCAGGGACAGGTGATGGCGGAAACACCATATATTTT; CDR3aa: CASSSGTGDGGNTIYF
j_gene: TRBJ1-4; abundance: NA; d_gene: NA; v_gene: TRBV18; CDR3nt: TGTGCCAGCTCACACAGTGCAACTAATGAAAAACTGTTTTTT; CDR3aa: CASSHSATNEKLFF
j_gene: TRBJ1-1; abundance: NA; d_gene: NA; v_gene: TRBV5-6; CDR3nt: TGTGCCAGCAGCTTGGTGATAGGGTGGAACACTGAAGCTTTCTTT; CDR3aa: CASSLVIGWNTEAFF
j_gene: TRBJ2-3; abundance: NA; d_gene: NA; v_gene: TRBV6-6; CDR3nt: TGTGCCAGCAGTTACTCGGAGGTAGATACGCAGTATTTT; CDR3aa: CASSYSEVDTQYF
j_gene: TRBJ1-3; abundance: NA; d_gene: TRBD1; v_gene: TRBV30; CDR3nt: TGTGCCTGGAGTTTCAGGGGGGGTCGAGCAGACACCATATATTTT; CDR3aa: CAWSFRGGRADTIYF
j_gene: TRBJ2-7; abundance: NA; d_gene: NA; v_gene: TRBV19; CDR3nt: TGTGCCAGTAGTTACAACAGGGATTCCTACGAGCAGTACTTC; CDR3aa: CASSYNRDSYEQYF
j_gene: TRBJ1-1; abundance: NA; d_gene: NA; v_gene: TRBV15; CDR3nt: TGTGCCACCAGCAGAACGGGCGGAGACACTGAAGCTTTCTTT; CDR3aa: CATSRTGGDTEAFF
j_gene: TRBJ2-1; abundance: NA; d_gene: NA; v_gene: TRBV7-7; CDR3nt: TGTGCTAGCAGCTTAGAACAGGGAATTGGCAATGAGCAGTTCTTC; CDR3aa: CASSLEQGIGNEQFF
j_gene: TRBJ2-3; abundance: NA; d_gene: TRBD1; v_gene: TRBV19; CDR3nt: TGTGCCAGTAGTATCCTAGGACAGGGTACAGATACGCAGTATTTT; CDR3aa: CASSILGQGTDTQYF
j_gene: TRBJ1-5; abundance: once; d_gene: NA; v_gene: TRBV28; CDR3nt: TGTGCCAGCAGTTACAGGAATCAGCCCCAGCATTTT; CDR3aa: CASSYRNQPQHF
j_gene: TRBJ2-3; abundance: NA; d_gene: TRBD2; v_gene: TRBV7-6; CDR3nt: TGTGCCAGCAGCTTTATAGCGGGAGGTCGCGCAGATACGCAGTATTTT; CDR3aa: CASSFIAGGRADTQYF
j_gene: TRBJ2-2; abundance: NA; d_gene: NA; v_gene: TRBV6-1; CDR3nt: TGTGCCAGCAGTGAAGTTAGTTTCGACACCGGGGAGCTGTTTTTT; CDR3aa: CASSEVSFDTGELFF
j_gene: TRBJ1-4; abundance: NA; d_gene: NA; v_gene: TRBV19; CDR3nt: TGTGCCAGTAGTATAGGCGCAACTAATGAAAAACTGTTTTTT; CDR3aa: CASSIGATNEKLFF
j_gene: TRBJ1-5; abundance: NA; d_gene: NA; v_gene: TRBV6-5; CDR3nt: TGTGCCAGCAGTTACAGAGGAGGGAATCAGCCCCAGCATTTT; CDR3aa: CASSYRGGNQPQHF
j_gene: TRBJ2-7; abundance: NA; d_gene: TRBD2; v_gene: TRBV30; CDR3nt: TGTGCCTGGATTACAGCGGGGAAGCGGTCCTACGAGCAGTACTTC; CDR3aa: CAWITAGKRSYEQYF
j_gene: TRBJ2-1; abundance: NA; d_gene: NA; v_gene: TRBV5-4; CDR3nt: TGTGCCAGCAGCCGGGGGGGACAGAGCAACAATGAGCAGTTCTTC; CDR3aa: CASSRGGQSNNEQFF
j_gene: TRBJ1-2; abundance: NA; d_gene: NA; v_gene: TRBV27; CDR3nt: TGTGCCAGCAGTTTTGGGTCGATTAACTATGGCTACACCTTC; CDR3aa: CASSFGSINYGYTF
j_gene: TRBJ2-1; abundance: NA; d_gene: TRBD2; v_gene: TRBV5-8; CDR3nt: TGTGCCAGCAGCAAAACAGGACTAGCGGATAACAATGAGCAGTTCTTC; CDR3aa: CASSKTGLADNNEQFF
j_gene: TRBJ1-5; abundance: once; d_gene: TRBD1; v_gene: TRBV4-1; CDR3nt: TGCGCCAGCAGCTTTCGGACAGGGACGTATAGCAATCAGCCCCAGCATTTT; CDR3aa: CASSFRTGTYSNQPQHF
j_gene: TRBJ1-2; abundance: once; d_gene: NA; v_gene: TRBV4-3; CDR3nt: TGCGCCAGCAGCCCGGGACGGGCGACTAACTATGGCTACACCTTC; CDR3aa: CASSPGRATNYGYTF
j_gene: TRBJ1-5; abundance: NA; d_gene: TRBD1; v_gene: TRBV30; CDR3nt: TGTGCCTGGAATCAGGGGGCCTACTATAGCAATCAGCCCCAGCATTTT; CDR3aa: CAWNQGAYYSNQPQHF
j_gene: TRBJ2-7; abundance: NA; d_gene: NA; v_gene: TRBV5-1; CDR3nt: TGCGCCAGCAGAACGCAGGGATCTACCTACGAGCAGTACTTC; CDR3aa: CASRTQGSTYEQYF
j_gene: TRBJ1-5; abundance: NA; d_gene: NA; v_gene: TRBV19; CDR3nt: TGTGCCAGCAAGCTTTATGGGGTTAATAGCAATCAGCCCCAGCATTTT; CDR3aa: CASKLYGVNSNQPQHF
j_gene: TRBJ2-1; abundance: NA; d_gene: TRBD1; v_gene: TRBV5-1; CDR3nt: TGCGCCAGCAGCTTGGACATCGGGACAGGGGGCAATGAGCAGTTCTTC; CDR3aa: CASSLDIGTGGNEQFF
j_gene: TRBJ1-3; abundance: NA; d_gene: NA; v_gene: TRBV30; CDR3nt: TGTGCCTGGAGCGGATCCGGAAACACCATATATTTT; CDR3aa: CAWSGSGNTIYF